The present T cell receptor beta chain was sequenced within a study of blood T cell repertoires in COVID-19. Study summary: Researchers got acute and convalescent COVID-19 samples from the United States, Italy and Spain. T cells, B-cell-depleted T cells, or PBMCs provided the cDNA or gDNA that served as material.

In the authors' workflow: Counts of nucleated cells, estimated from reference gene primer amplification, were obtained. Profiled with immunoSEQ multiplex PCR; TCRdb holds only in-frame clones, not every one. The D gene and trimming were derived from the DNA, and the V and J assignments and clone size from that table. The sample holds tens of thousands of clones, about 84% seen once. The length of the CDR3 is 14 residues. Trimming removed 4 bases at V and 5 bases at J, with 13 bases between. The germline V gene encodes CDR1 SGHTS and CDR2 YDEGEE. V and J are TRBV5-8 and TRBJ1-5; D is possibly TRBD1 (6 bases). The TCR comes from a human donor in a cohort sampled during active COVID-19. The sample consisted of peripheral blood. For the CDR3, the DNA is TGTGCCAGCAGCATATCCAGGGGTTATCAGCCCCAGCATTTT. Residues: CASSISRGYQPQHF. Full variable domain (remainder filled in from reference TRBV5-8 and TRBJ1-5): EAGVTQSPTHLIKTRGQQATLRCSPISGHTSVYWYQQALGLGLQFLLWYDEGEERNRGNFPPRFSGRQFPNYSSELNVNALELEDSALYLCASSISRGYQPQHFGDGTRLSIL.